This TCR beta chain is from a study of technical replicates of blood from a handful of donors. Here immunoSEQ multiplex PCR was the method, and the copy in TCRdb shows in-frame clones only, minus some. This table has about 68,000 clones, under 98% appearing once. The length of the CDR3 is 18 residues. V lost 0 bases to trimming and J lost 0 bases, with 12 bases between them. In germline, CDR1 is LGHNA, CDR2 YNFKEQ. This TCR was recovered from a human donor in good health. J is TRBJ2-6 and V is TRBV4-2; D is possibly TRBD1 (6 bases). The sequencing sample was made of T cells isolated from PBMCs. CDR3 protein: CASSQDQGILSGANVLTF. The CDR3 DNA follows: TGTGCCAGCAGCCAAGATCAGGGGATCCTCTCTGGGGCCAACGTCCTGACTTTC.